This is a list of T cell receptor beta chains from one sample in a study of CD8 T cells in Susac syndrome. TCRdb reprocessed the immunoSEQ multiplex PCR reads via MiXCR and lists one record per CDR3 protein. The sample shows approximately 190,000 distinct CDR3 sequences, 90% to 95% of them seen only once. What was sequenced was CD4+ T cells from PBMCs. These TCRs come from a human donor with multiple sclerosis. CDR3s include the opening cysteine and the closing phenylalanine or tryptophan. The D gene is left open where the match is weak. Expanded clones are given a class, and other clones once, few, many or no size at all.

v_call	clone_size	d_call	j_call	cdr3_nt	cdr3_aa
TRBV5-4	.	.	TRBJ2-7	TGTGCCAGCAGCTTAGCGCACTGGACAGACTCCTACGAGCAGTACTTC	CASSLAHWTDSYEQYF
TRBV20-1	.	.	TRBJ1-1	TGCAGTGCTAGTCTGGGACCGTTGAACACTGAAGCTTTCTTT	CSASLGPLNTEAFF
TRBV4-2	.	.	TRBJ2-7	TGTGCCAGCAGCCCCGGGAACGCCTACGAGCAGTACTTC	CASSPGNAYEQYF
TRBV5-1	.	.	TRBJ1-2	TGCGCCAGCAGCTTGGACAGCGAAGGCTACACCTTC	CASSLDSEGYTF
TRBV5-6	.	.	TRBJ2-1	TGTGCCAGCATACCCGGGGCAGGGTGGAATCCAAATGAGCAGTTCTTC	CASIPGAGWNPNEQFF
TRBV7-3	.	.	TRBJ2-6	TGTGCCAGCAGCGGAATGCCCCCGAGAGTCTCTGGGGCCAACGTCCTGACTTTC	CASSGMPPRVSGANVLTF
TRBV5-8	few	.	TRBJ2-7	TGTGCCAGCAGCGGCAGGGTTTCCTACGAGCAGTACTTC	CASSGRVSYEQYF
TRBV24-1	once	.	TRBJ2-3	TGTGCCACCAGTGACGATTTGAGGGTAACGCAGTATTTT	CATSDDLRVTQYF
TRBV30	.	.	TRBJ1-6	TGTGCCTGGAGTGTAAAGTTTGTCCTCCACTTT	CAWSVKFVLHF
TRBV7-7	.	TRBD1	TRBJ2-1	TGTGCTAGCGGCGACAGGGGAGGTGAGCAGTTCTTC	CASGDRGGEQFF
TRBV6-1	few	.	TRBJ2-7	TGTGCCAGCAGTGATACGGACCGGTCCTACGAGCAGTACTTC	CASSDTDRSYEQYF
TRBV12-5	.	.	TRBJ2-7	TGTGCTAGTGGTTTCGCCCTCGACAGGATTCGTGACTTC	CASGFALDRIRDF
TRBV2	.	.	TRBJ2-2	TGTGCCAGCAGTGAACAGAACACCGGGGAGCTGTTTTTT	CASSEQNTGELFF
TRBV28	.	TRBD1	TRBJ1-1	TGTGCCAGCAGTCGACAGGGTCCCACTGAAGCTTTCTTT	CASSRQGPTEAFF
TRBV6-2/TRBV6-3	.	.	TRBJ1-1	TGTGCCAGCAGTTCCTCCGCCGGGACCCCGGGCCTAGAAGCTTTCTTT	CASSSSAGTPGLEAFF
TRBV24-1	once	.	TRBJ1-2	TGTGCCACCAGTACCAGGGACTATGGCTACACCTTC	CATSTRDYGYTF
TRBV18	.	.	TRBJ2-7	TGTGCCAGCTCACCAGGGACTCGCGTCGAGCAGTACTTC	CASSPGTRVEQYF
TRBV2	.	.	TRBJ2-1	TGTGCCAGCAGTGAAACAGGCCGAAACAATGAGCAGTTCTTC	CASSETGRNNEQFF
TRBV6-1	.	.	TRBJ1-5	TGTGCCAGCAGCACGAGGGTGGGCAATCAGCCCCAGCATTTT	CASSTRVGNQPQHF
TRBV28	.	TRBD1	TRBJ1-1	TGTGCCAGCAGCGGACAGGGGAAGAACACTGAAGCTTTCTTT	CASSGQGKNTEAFF
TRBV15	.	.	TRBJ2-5	TGTGCCACCAGCAGAGATCGACTCGTCCAAGAGACCCAGTACTTC	CATSRDRLVQETQYF
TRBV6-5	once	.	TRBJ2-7	TGTGCCAGCAGTTCGCGCCTGAGGGAGCAGTACTTC	CASSSRLREQYF
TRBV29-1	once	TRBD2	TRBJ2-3	TGCAGCGTGGGACTAGCGGGAGTGGATACGCAGTATTTT	CSVGLAGVDTQYF
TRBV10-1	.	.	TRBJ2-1	TGCGCCAGCAGTGAGTCGGTTCAAAAACCCAATGAGCAGTTCTTC	CASSESVQKPNEQFF
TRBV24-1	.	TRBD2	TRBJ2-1	TGTGCCACCAGTGATTTGACTTCTAGCGGCGCCTACAATGAGCAGTTCTTC	CATSDLTSSGAYNEQFF
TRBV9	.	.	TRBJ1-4	TGTGCCAGCAGCCCGATAACGACCAGTGAAAAACTGTTTTTT	CASSPITTSEKLFF
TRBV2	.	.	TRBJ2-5	TGTGCCAGCAGTACACAGCAAAACCAAGAGACCCAGTACTTC	CASSTQQNQETQYF
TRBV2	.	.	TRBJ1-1	TGTGCCAGCAGAGGACTACAGGGCGACGGGACTGAAGCTTTCTTT	CASRGLQGDGTEAFF
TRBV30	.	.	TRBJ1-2	TGTGCCTGGGGCCCCTTTAAAATCCCGACAGGCTATGGCTACACCTTC	CAWGPFKIPTGYGYTF
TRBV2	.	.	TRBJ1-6	TGTGCCAGCAGTGAAATCGGCAATTCACCCCTCCACTTT	CASSEIGNSPLHF
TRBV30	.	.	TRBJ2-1	TGTGCCTGGAGTGTACACGGGAACAATGAGCAGTTCTTC	CAWSVHGNNEQFF
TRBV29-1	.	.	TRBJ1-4	TGCAGCGTTGAGGCAGGGGCAAATGAAAAACTGTTTTTT	CSVEAGANEKLFF
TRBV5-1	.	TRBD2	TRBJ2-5	TGCGCCAGCAGCGGTGGGACTAACGGAGAGACCCAGTACTTC	CASSGGTNGETQYF
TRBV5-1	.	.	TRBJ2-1	TGCGCCAGCAGCTTGACAGGTCCCAATGAGCAGTTCTTC	CASSLTGPNEQFF
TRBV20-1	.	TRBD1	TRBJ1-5	TGCAGTGCTAGGCAGGGGGCGAGGGAACAGCCCCAGCATTTT	CSARQGAREQPQHF
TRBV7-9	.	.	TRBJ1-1	TGTGCCAGCAGCTTATGGAGGGATCGGGTTGAAGCTTTCTTT	CASSLWRDRVEAFF
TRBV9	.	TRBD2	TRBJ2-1	TGTGCCAGCAGCGTGGCGGGAGTTTCCTACAATGAGCAGTTCTTC	CASSVAGVSYNEQFF
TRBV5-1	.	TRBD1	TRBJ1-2	TGCGCCAGCAGCGCAAACCCACAGGGGGCGTCTGGTGGCTACACCTTC	CASSANPQGASGGYTF
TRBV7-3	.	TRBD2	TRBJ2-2	TGTGCCAGCAGAAAACCCGGGACTAGCGGGACCGGGGAGCTGTTTTTT	CASRKPGTSGTGELFF
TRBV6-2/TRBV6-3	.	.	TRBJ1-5	TGTGCCAGCAGTTATCGGCAGGTTCAGCCCCAGCATTTT	CASSYRQVQPQHF
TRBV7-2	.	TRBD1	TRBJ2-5	TGTGCCAGCAGCTTAAGGATCGTCGGGACAGGGGATGAGACCCAGTACTTC	CASSLRIVGTGDETQYF
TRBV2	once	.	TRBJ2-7	TGTGCCAGCACGAAAGGGTGGGCAACCTCCTACGAGCAGTACTTC	CASTKGWATSYEQYF
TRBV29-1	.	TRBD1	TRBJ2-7	TGCAGCGTTGTGGAACAGGGGGCAAGAAACGAGCAGTACTTC	CSVVEQGARNEQYF
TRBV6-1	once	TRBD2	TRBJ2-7	TGTGCCAGCTTGCCTCAGCGGGAGGGCTACGAGCAGTACTTC	CASLPQREGYEQYF
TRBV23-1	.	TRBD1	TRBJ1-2	TGCGCCAGCAGTCCCGAACCCTGGACAGGGGCCCACTATGGCTACACCTTC	CASSPEPWTGAHYGYTF
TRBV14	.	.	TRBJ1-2	TGTGCCAGCAGCCAAGGACAGGACTATGGCTACACCTTC	CASSQGQDYGYTF
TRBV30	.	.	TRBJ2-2	TGTGCCTGGAGTGTACCGTACGGGAGACAAAACGGGGAGCTGTTTTTT	CAWSVPYGRQNGELFF
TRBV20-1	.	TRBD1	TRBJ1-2	TGCAGTGCAGGGACAGGATATGGCTACACCTTC	CSAGTGYGYTF
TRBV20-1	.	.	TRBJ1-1	TGCAGTGCTAGAGATCAAGGGGGAGACACTGAAGCTTTCTTT	CSARDQGGDTEAFF
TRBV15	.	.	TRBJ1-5	TGTGCCACCAGCAGAGGCGAGGGATCGGGTTTTTATCAGCCCCAGCATTTT	CATSRGEGSGFYQPQHF
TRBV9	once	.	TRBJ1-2	TGTGCCAGCAGCGTATCCCCTCAGGGATCCCGGTATGGCTACACCTTC	CASSVSPQGSRYGYTF
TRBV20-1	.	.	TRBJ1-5	TGCAGTGCTCCCTCTAGGCCAACTTCAGGGCAGCCCCAGCATTTT	CSAPSRPTSGQPQHF
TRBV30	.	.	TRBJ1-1	TGTGCCTGGAGGTCAGGGCAGGGGCTTTCTCCCGGGCGGGCTTTCTTT	CAWRSGQGLSPGRAFF
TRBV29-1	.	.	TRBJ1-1	TGCAGCGTGGTCCCTGGACCAGCTTTCTTT	CSVVPGPAFF
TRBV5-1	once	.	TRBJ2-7	TGCGCCAGCAGCTTGAGCCAGGTTACCTACGAGCAGTACTTC	CASSLSQVTYEQYF
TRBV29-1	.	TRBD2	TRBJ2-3	TGCAGCGTTGAAGAGGCCAGCGGGGGCACAGATACGCAGTATTTT	CSVEEASGGTDTQYF
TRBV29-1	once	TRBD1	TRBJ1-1	TGCAGCGCAGTAAGCAGACAGGGCGACACTGAAGCTTTCTTT	CSAVSRQGDTEAFF
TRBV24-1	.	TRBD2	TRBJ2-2	TGTGCCACCAGTGATCGACTAGCGGGAGAGGACACCGGGGAGCTGTTTTTT	CATSDRLAGEDTGELFF
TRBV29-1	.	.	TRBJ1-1	TGCAGCGTTGATTCCGGGAACACTGAAGCTTTCTTT	CSVDSGNTEAFF
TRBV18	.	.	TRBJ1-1	TGTGCCAGCTCACCACCGACCCAGGAGGCTTTCTTT	CASSPPTQEAFF